The 25 T cell receptor beta chains reported below all come from one sample, sequenced in a study of cytomegalovirus exposure and HLA in healthy donors. The PCR made use of 60 Vbeta and 13 Jbeta primers. Generated by immunoSEQ multiplex PCR, the TCRdb table keeps only in-frame clones and is missing some. The profile shows approximately 70,000 clones, about 80% of them singletons. The sequenced sample was PBMCs. The receptors here all came from a man aged 50-60 years in good health and CMV-seronegative.

This clone is a singleton in its sample. The gene calls are TRBV7-6 and TRBJ2-5; 8 bases are shared with TRBD2. After removal of 2 bases from V and 3 bases from J, the junction contained 8 bases not matched to a gene. CDR1 is SGHVS and CDR2 is FNYEAQ in the germline V gene. The CDR3 runs 16 residues. CDR3 sequence: CASSLSGGGRKETQYF. CDR3 coding DNA: TGTGCCAGCAGCTTATCAGGCGGGGGGCGTAAAGAGACCCAGTACTTC.

This clone was detected only once. The genes are TRBV18 and TRBJ2-5; possibly TRBD1 for D (5 bases). The CDR3 has 16 residues. Germline V lookup: CDR1 KGHSH, CDR2 LQKENI. Trimming took off 6 bases at V and 5 bases at J, with 22 bases between the two ends. CDR3 sequence reads: CASSPNHISGKETQYF. The DNA for the CDR3 is TGTGCCAGCTCGCCTAACCACATCTCAGGGAAGGAGACCCAGTACTTC.

The chain is built from TRBV5-1 and TRBJ1-4, with TRBD1 matching over 7 bases. Trimming at V came to 4 bases and at J to 3 bases, leaving 9 bases not matched to a gene. Germline assignment: CDR1 SGHRS and CDR2 YFSETQ. The CDR3 consists of 16 residues. The CDR3 DNA follows: TGCGCCAGCAGCAAAACAGGGGTCGCAGCTAATGAAAAACTGTTTTTT. This translates into CASSKTGVAANEKLFF.

This clone was seen more than once but under ten times. The chain joins TRBV5-1 to TRBJ2-7; 7 positions agree with TRBD1. Germline V gene sequence: CDR1 SGHRS, CDR2 YFSETQ. The CDR3 sequence is 15 residues long. With 5 bases clipped from V and 3 bases from J, the junction kept 11 bases outside the gene matches. This chain's CDR3 is CASRPGQTYDYEQYF. The DNA of the CDR3 is TGCGCCAGCAGACCGGGACAGACCTACGACTACGAGCAGTACTTC.

V and J are TRBV10-3 and TRBJ2-1, with TRBD2 as a possible D gene (6 bases). Looked up from germline, CDR1 is ENHRY and CDR2 is SYGVKD. Trimming pared 2 bases from V and 4 bases from J, leaving 9 bases between. The CDR3 runs to 14 residues. The CDR3 DNA reads as TGTGCCATCAGTGAGCGGGGGTCATACAATGAGCAGTTCTTC. As protein: CAISERGSYNEQFF.

The V gene is TRBV30, the J gene TRBJ2-1, with 7 bases identical to TRBD1. Germline V gene lookup returns CDR1 GTSNPN and CDR2 SVGIG (reference sequence). This CDR3 spans 17 amino acids. V lost 3 bases to trimming and J lost 6 bases; unmatched junction nucleotides: 17. The CDR3 sequence is CAWSGHVTRGLVNEQFF. The CDR3 region has the DNA TGTGCCTGGAGCGGCCATGTAACTAGGGGGCTGGTCAATGAGCAGTTCTTC.

This clone has more than one count but fewer than ten. This rearrangement joins TRBV11-2 to TRBJ1-2, with D unclear. The germline gives CDR1 SGHAT, CDR2 FQNNGV. This CDR3 contains 14 residues. Trimming cost V 1 base and J 5 bases, with 11 bases left between them. The CDR3 DNA follows: TGTGCCAGCAGCTTAGGGCAGATTCAATATGGCTACACCTTC. Translated, it gives CASSLGQIQYGYTF.

CDR3 amino acids: CATSRVHGGGQPQHF. CDR3 DNA sequence: TGTGCCACCAGCAGAGTTCACGGGGGAGGTCAGCCCCAGCATTTT. The chain links TRBV15 to TRBJ1-5, with TRBD1 as a possible D gene (5 bases). With 1 base removed from V and 6 bases from J, the gap between germline ends came to 13 bases. The CDR3 runs to 15 residues. CDR1 is LNHNV and CDR2 is YYDKDF in the germline V gene (reference sequence). Based on the CDR3 plus reference TRBV15 and TRBJ1-5, the full variable domain is DAMVIQNPRYQVTQFGKPVTLSCSQTLNHNVMYWYQQKSSQAPKLLFHYYDKDFNNEADTPDNFQSRRPNTSFCFLDIRSPGLGDTAMYLCATSRVHGGGQPQHFGDGTRLSIL.

V gene TRBV30 combines with J gene TRBJ1-1, with 9 bases fitting TRBD1. With 3 bases clipped from V and 5 bases from J, the junction kept 10 bases outside the gene matches. CDR3 length equals 15 residues. In germline, CDR1 is GTSNPN, CDR2 SVGIG (reference sequence). The chain's CDR3 is CAWRTPQGAITEAFF. CDR3 DNA sequence: TGTGCCTGGAGGACCCCACAGGGGGCAATTACTGAAGCTTTCTTT.

The chain has TRBV6-5 and TRBJ1-1; a possible D gene is TRBD1 (5 bases). Germline V gene sequence: CDR1 MNHEY, CDR2 SVGAGI. V lost 8 bases to trimming and J lost 6 bases, with 16 bases between them. The CDR3 spans 13 residues. The CDR3 spells CASSGTGDPEAFF. CDR3 nucleotides: TGTGCCAGCTCCGGGACTGGGGATCCTGAAGCTTTCTTT.

The gene calls are TRBV6-5 and TRBJ2-3, with D unresolved. This CDR3 has 11 residues. CDR1 MNHEY and CDR2 SVGAGI come from the germline V gene. V was shortened by 7 bases and J by 8 bases, with 10 bases between the two germline ends. The CDR3 loop reads CASTTGRTQYF. The CDR3 DNA reads TGTGCCAGCACCACTGGTCGTACGCAGTATTTT.

This clone is a singleton in its sample. The chain recombines TRBV28 with TRBJ1-2; 7 bases match TRBD1. V shed 10 bases and J 2 bases; nucleotides not matched to a gene: 10. Germline assignment: CDR1 MDHEN and CDR2 SYDVKM. CDR3 size: 14 residues. The CDR3 coding sequence is TGTGCCATCACTCCAGGGGGTTCGAACTATGGCTACACCTTC. This sequence encodes CAITPGGSNYGYTF.

This rearrangement joins TRBV14 to TRBJ2-3; 10 positions match TRBD1. The CDR3 consists of 16 residues. J was trimmed by 8 bases and V by 1 base; bases with no gene match: 9. The germline V gene encodes CDR1 SGHDN and CDR2 FVKESK. The CDR3 loop reads CASSQGLGTGEGTQYF. CDR3 DNA: TGTGCCAGCAGCCAAGGTTTGGGGACAGGGGAAGGTACGCAGTATTTT.

The chain links TRBV19 to TRBJ1-2; D perhaps matches TRBD1 (6 bases). V was cut by 6 bases and J by 7 bases, with 21 bases left in between. Looked up from germline, CDR1 is LNHDA and CDR2 is SQIVND (reference sequence). The CDR3 has 15 residues. The CDR3 sequence is CASSLQGVKSAGYTF. CDR3 coding DNA: TGTGCCAGTAGCCTACAGGGAGTAAAGTCGGCTGGCTACACCTTC.

V usage is TRBV6-6 and J usage is TRBJ1-2; D possibly corresponds to TRBD1 (6 bases). CDR1 is MNHNY and CDR2 is SVGAGI in the germline V gene (reference sequence). The CDR3 is made up of 15 amino acids. V was clipped by 2 bases and J by 1 base, with 11 bases between them. CDR3 loop: CASSYQGQGNYGYTF. Here the CDR3 DNA reads TGTGCCAGCAGTTACCAGGGACAAGGTAACTATGGCTACACCTTC.

V gene TRBV4-3 combines with J gene TRBJ2-7; TRBD1 agrees at 9 bases. Trimming took 4 bases from V and 6 from J; bases not matched to a gene: 13. The CDR3 loop spans 16 amino acids. CDR1 and CDR2 from the germline V gene are LGHNA and YSLEER. The chain's CDR3 is CASSLHATGTGTEQYF. For the CDR3, the DNA is TGCGCCAGCAGCCTACACGCTACCGGGACAGGGACCGAGCAGTACTTC.

The chain employs TRBV10-3 and TRBJ2-7; 7 positions agree with TRBD1. This CDR3 has 13 amino acids. J lost 3 bases, V lost 6 bases, and 5 bases had no gene match. Germline V CDR1 and CDR2: ENHRY, SYGVKD. CDR3 nucleotide sequence: TGTGCCATCAGCCGACAGGGAGACTACGAGCAGTACTTC. It codes for CAISRQGDYEQYF.

The CDR3 nucleotides are TGTGCCAGCAGCTTATCCACTAGGACCTACGAGCAGTACTTC. Translating gives CASSLSTRTYEQYF. J is TRBJ2-7 and V is TRBV11-2, with a weak D call TRBD2 (5 bases). V lost 2 bases and J lost 2, with 10 bases in between. The CDR3 totals 14 residues. Germline CDR1 and CDR2: SGHAT and FQNNGV. The variable domain in full, with the rest retrieved from reference TRBV11-2 and TRBJ2-7, is EAGVAQSPRYKIIEKRQSVAFWCNPISGHATLYWYQQILGQGPKLLIQFQNNGVVDDSQLPKDRFSAERLKGVDSTLKIQPAKLEDSAVYLCASSLSTRTYEQYFGPGTRLTVT.

This chain joins TRBV5-4 and TRBJ1-4, with D uncertain. Trimming took 7 bases from V and 6 from J, leaving 13 bases between them. CDR3 length: 13 amino acids. Germline V gene sequence: CDR1 SGHNT, CDR2 YYREEE (reference sequence). The CDR3 DNA follows: TGTGCCAGCGCCGGAGAAGGCGATGAAAAACTGTTTTTT. Its translation: CASAGEGDEKLFF.

This rearrangement joins TRBV30 to TRBJ2-1; the D gene is possibly TRBD2 (5 bases). Germline V gene sequence: CDR1 GTSNPN, CDR2 SVGIG (reference sequence). V lost 3 bases to trimming and J lost 5 bases, with 11 bases between them. There are 13 residues in the CDR3. The CDR3 here is CAWRGGSDNEQFF. The CDR3 DNA reads TGTGCCTGGAGAGGTGGGAGCGACAATGAGCAGTTCTTC. The whole variable domain, filled in from reference TRBV30 and TRBJ2-1, reads SQTIHQWPATLVQPVGSPLSLECTVEGTSNPNLYWYRQAAGRGLQLLFYSVGIGQISSEVPQNLSASRPQDRQFILSSKKLLLSDSGFYLCAWRGGSDNEQFFGPGTRLTVL.

This chain joins TRBV7-2 and TRBJ2-3, with TRBD2 as a possible D gene (5 bases). Germline V gives CDR1 SGHTA, CDR2 FQGNSA. Trimming cost V 3 bases and J 2 bases, with 12 bases left between them. This CDR3 is built from 15 residues. CDR3 region: CASSFGVGLTDTQYF. The CDR3 bases are TGTGCCAGCAGCTTTGGGGTAGGACTCACAGATACGCAGTATTTT.

The J gene is TRBJ2-4, the V gene TRBV5-4; no firm D call. The V and J ends lost 4 bases and 4 bases respectively, with 12 bases between them. CDR3 length: 14 residues. Germline lookup yields CDR1 SGHNT and CDR2 YYREEE (reference sequence). The CDR3 spells CASSAGWQKNIQYF. The CDR3 DNA is TGTGCCAGCAGCGCAGGCTGGCAGAAAAACATTCAGTACTTC.

The genes are TRBV7-8 and TRBJ2-5; 9 bases fit TRBD2. Germline CDR1 SGHVS, CDR2 FQNEAQ. V gave up 2 bases and J gave up 4 bases; unmatched junction bases: 8. The CDR3 is made up of 16 amino acids. In nucleotides, the CDR3 is TGTGCCAGCAGCTTACTTCTGCGGGAGGGCCTAGAGACCCAGTACTTC. Residues: CASSLLLREGLETQYF.

This chain uses TRBV30 with TRBJ2-3; possibly TRBD2 for D (7 bases). Germline-derived CDR1 and CDR2 are GTSNPN and SVGIG (reference sequence). The germline V and J ends were trimmed by 3 bases and 5 bases, with 15 bases remaining between them. This CDR3 is 14 amino acids long. CDR3 in DNA: TGTGCCTGGAGAGGGGGAGGGTCGGTAGATACGCAGTATTTT. Its translation: CAWRGGGSVDTQYF.

J is TRBJ1-2 and V is TRBV6-5; weak D call: TRBD1 (6 bases). Germline assignment: CDR1 MNHEY and CDR2 SVGAGI. This CDR3 is 13 amino acids long. V lost 5 bases to trimming and J lost 4 bases, with 11 bases between them. The DNA of the CDR3 is TGTGCCAGCAGTCCGAGGGACATCTATGGCTACACCTTC. It translates to CASSPRDIYGYTF.